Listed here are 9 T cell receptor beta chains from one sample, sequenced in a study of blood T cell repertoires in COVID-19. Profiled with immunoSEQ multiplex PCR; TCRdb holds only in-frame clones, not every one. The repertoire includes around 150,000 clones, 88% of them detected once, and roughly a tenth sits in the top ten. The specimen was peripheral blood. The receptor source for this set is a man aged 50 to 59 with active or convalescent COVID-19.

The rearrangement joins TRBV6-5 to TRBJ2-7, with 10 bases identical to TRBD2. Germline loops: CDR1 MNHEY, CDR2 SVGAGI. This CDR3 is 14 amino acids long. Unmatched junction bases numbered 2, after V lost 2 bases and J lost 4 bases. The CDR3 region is CASSYRAGGYEQYF. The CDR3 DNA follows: TGTGCCAGCAGTTACCGAGCGGGAGGGTACGAGCAGTACTTC.

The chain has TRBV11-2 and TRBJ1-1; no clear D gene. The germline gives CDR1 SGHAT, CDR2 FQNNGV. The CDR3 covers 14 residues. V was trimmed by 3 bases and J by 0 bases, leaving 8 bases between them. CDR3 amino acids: CASSLHSLNTEAFF. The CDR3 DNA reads TGTGCCAGCAGCTTGCACAGCTTGAACACTGAAGCTTTCTTT.

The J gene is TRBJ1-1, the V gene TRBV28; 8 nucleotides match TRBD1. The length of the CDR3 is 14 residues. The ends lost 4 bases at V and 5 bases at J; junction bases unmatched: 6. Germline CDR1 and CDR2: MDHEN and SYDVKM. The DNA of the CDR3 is TGTGCCAGCAGTTGGCCAGGGGGCAGGACTGAAGCTTTCTTT. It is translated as CASSWPGGRTEAFF.

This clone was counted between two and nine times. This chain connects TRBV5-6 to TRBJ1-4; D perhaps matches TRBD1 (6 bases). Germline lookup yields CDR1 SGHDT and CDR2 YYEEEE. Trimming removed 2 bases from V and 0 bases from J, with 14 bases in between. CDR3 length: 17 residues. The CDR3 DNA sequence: TGTGCCAGCAGCTTAGGACAGCCCGGGACAACTAATGAAAAACTGTTTTTT. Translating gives CASSLGQPGTTNEKLFF.

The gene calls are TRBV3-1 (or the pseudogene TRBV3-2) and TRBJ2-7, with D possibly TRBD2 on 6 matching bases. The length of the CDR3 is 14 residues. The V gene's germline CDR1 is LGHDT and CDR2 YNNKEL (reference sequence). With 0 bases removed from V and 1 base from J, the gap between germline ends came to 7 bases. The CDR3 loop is CASSQEAGSYEQYF. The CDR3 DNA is TGTGCCAGCAGCCAAGAGGCGGGATCCTACGAGCAGTACTTC.

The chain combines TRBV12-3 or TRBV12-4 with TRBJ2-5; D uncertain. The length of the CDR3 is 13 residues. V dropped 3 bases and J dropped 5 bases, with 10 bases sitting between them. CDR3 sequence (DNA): TGTGCCAGCAGTTTCGGTCTGGAGGAGACCCAGTACTTC. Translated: CASSFGLEETQYF.

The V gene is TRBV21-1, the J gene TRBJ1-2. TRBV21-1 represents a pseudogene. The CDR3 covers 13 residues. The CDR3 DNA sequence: TGTGCCAGCAGCAACAGAGGTATACATGGCTACACCTTC. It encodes CASSNRGIHGYTF.

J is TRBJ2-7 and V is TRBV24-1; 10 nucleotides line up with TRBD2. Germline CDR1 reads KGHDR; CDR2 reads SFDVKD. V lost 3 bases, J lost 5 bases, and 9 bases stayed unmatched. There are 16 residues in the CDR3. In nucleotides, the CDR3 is TGTGCCACCAGTGATGATGATAGCGGGAGGAGAGACGAGCAGTACTTC. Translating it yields CATSDDDSGRRDEQYF.

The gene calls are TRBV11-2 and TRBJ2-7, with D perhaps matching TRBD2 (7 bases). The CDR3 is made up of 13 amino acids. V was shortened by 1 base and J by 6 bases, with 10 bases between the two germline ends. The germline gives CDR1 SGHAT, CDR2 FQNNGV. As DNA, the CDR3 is TGTGCCAGCAGCTTAGTAAGGGGGGGCGAGCAGTACTTC. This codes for CASSLVRGGEQYF.